This T cell receptor beta chain appears in the sequencing data of a study of blood T cell repertoires in COVID-19. Clones were sequenced by immunoSEQ multiplex PCR, and TCRdb holds only the in-frame ones, with some missing. The sample includes roughly 90,000 clones, 70% to 90% of them seen just once. CDR1 ENHRY and CDR2 SYGVKD come from the germline V gene. Trimming removed 2 bases from V and 4 bases from J, with 13 bases in between. CDR3 length: 15 residues. The chain is built from TRBV10-3 and TRBJ2-3; D is possibly TRBD2 (5 bases). The material sequenced was peripheral blood. The source is a woman at least 80 years old with COVID-19, enrolled during active disease. CDR3 coding DNA: TGTGCCATCAGTGAGAGGTGGGAGTCCCCAGATACGCAGTATTTT. This codes for CAISERWESPDTQYF.